The 18 T cell receptor beta chains given below trace back to one sample, sequenced in a study of T cells and Merkel cell carcinoma outcomes. Data came from immunoSEQ multiplex PCR; TCRdb stores just in-frame clones and leaves some out. The sample contains around 630 clones, roughly 90% of which appear only once. Sequencing was done on a sample of tumor tissue from Merkel cell carcinoma. These TCRs come from a human donor with Merkel cell carcinoma.

The chain links TRBV29-1 to TRBJ1-1; the D is unclear. Deletions cut 3 bases from V and 1 base from J, with 9 bases between. Germline CDR1 and CDR2: SQVTM and ANQGSEA. This CDR3 region has 13 residues. The CDR3 DNA sequence: TGCAGCGTTGAGGTACGGCCGAACACTGAAGCTTTCTTT. Its protein product is CSVEVRPNTEAFF.

This chain's CDR3 is CASSLDRVTDTQYF. In DNA, the CDR3 is TGTGCCAGCAGCCTGGACAGGGTCACAGATACGCAGTATTTT. The chain uses TRBV5-4 and TRBJ2-3; 8 positions match TRBD1. Unmatched junction bases numbered 3, after V lost 4 bases and J lost 2 bases. The length of the CDR3 is 14 residues. CDR1 is SGHNT and CDR2 is YYREEE in the germline V gene (reference sequence).

This chain joins TRBV15 and TRBJ2-3; D possibly uses TRBD1 or TRBD2 (5 bases each). Trimming removed 0 bases at V and 0 bases at J, with 10 bases between. The CDR3 contains 16 residues. Germline loops: CDR1 LNHNV, CDR2 YYDKDF (reference sequence). The CDR3 region is CATSRDEGSSTDTQYF. The DNA for the CDR3 is TGTGCCACCAGCAGAGACGAGGGGTCCAGCACAGATACGCAGTATTTT.

J is TRBJ1-5 and V is TRBV19, with a possible D match to TRBD1 (6 bases). V gave up 6 bases and J gave up 2 bases, with 14 bases separating them. The CDR3 spans 15 residues. Germline V gives CDR1 LNHDA, CDR2 SQIVND (reference sequence). The CDR3 loop reads CASSTVGAGNQPQHF. Written as DNA, the CDR3 is TGTGCCAGTAGCACAGTGGGGGCGGGCAATCAGCCCCAGCATTTT.

This clone came up once. The rearrangement joins TRBV28 to TRBJ2-5; TRBD1 agrees at 7 bases. Germline CDR1 reads MDHEN; CDR2 reads SYDVKM. The ends lost 1 base at V and 3 bases at J; junction bases unmatched: 17. The length of the CDR3 is 19 residues. The CDR3 sequence: CASSLSKWPQTGREETQYF. In DNA, the CDR3 is TGTGCCAGCAGTTTATCTAAGTGGCCCCAGACAGGGCGGGAAGAGACCCAGTACTTC.

The V call is TRBV21-1, the J call TRBJ2-7. TRBV21-1 represents a pseudogene. The CDR3 sequence is 14 residues long. The DNA for the CDR3 is TGTGCCAGCAGCAGGGAAACAAGAGGCAACGAGCAGTACTTC. Residues: CASSRETRGNEQYF.

The chain employs TRBV6-5 and TRBJ1-5; 8 bases map to TRBD1. The germline gives CDR1 MNHEY, CDR2 SVGAGI. CDR3 size: 12 residues. J lost 7 bases, V lost 7 bases, and 3 bases had no gene match. The CDR3 nucleotides read TGTGCCAGCAAGACAGGGGACCAGCCCCAGCATTTT. Amino acids: CASKTGDQPQHF.

The chain carries TRBV28 and TRBJ1-1, with D unresolved. Looked up from germline, CDR1 is MDHEN and CDR2 is SYDVKM. This CDR3 spans 12 amino acids. V was shortened by 2 bases and J by 1 base, with 2 bases between the two germline ends. For the CDR3, the DNA is TGTGCCAGCAGTTTACAGAACACTGAAGCTTTCTTT. As protein: CASSLQNTEAFF.

This chain links TRBV4-2 with TRBJ2-3; 8 bases align to TRBD2. The CDR3 contains 15 residues. With 2 bases clipped from V and 1 base from J, the junction kept 2 bases outside the gene matches. Germline lookup yields CDR1 LGHNA and CDR2 YNFKEQ. CDR3 in DNA: TGTGCCAGCAGCCAAACTAGCGGTGGCACAGATACGCAGTATTTT. It is translated as CASSQTSGGTDTQYF.

The chain has TRBV13 and TRBJ2-7; the D is unclear. V lost 0 bases to trimming and J lost 2 bases, with 8 bases between them. This CDR3 comprises 14 residues. The germline V gene has CDR1 PRHDT and CDR2 FYEKMQ (reference sequence). The CDR3 here is CASSLGASAYEQYF. As DNA, the CDR3 is TGTGCCAGCAGCTTAGGGGCCTCGGCCTACGAGCAGTACTTC.

The chain couples TRBV5-8 to TRBJ2-2; the D is unclear. Trimming removed 4 bases from V and 5 bases from J, with 9 bases in between. CDR3 length: 13 residues. Per germline, CDR1 SGHTS and CDR2 YDEGEE. The CDR3 sequence: CASSLQRTGELFF. CDR3 in DNA: TGTGCCAGCAGCCTCCAACGGACCGGGGAGCTGTTTTTT.

This clone was observed a single time. This chain joins TRBV4-2 and TRBJ2-7, with 14 bases aligning to TRBD2. The CDR3 length is 16 residues. V trimming: 4 bases; J trimming: 3 bases; junction bases outside the gene matches: 5. Germline CDR1 reads LGHNA; CDR2 reads YNFKEQ. The CDR3: CASSPGLAGESYEQYF. DNA for the CDR3: TGTGCCAGCAGCCCGGGACTAGCGGGAGAAAGCTACGAGCAGTACTTC.

The chain links TRBV29-1 to TRBJ1-1, with D tentatively TRBD1 (5 bases). Per germline, CDR1 SQVTM and CDR2 ANQGSEA. V lost 6 bases and J lost 4, with 9 bases in between. CDR3 size: 11 residues. The CDR3 DNA is TGCAGCGTCGGGGGGGGCACTGAAGCTTTCTTT. This codes for CSVGGGTEAFF.

The gene calls are TRBV4-1 and TRBJ2-1; 9 positions agree with TRBD1. Trimming cost V 2 bases and J 5 bases; bases outside gene matches: 7. This CDR3 is 16 amino acids long. Germline V gene lookup returns CDR1 MGHRA and CDR2 YSYEKL. The chain's CDR3 is CASSQRGTGHNNEQFF. The CDR3 DNA reads TGCGCCAGCAGCCAACGGGGGACAGGGCATAACAATGAGCAGTTCTTC.

The chain employs TRBV6-4 and TRBJ2-5, with D perhaps matching TRBD2 (5 bases). Germline values: CDR1 MRHNA, CDR2 SNTAGT. This CDR3 is 13 amino acids long. Trimming pared 4 bases from V and 4 bases from J, leaving 10 bases between. This chain's CDR3 is CASSGRGRETQYF. The CDR3 DNA is TGTGCCAGCAGTGGTAGAGGGCGAGAGACCCAGTACTTC.

The chain recombines TRBV5-4 with TRBJ2-3; D might be TRBD1 (5 bases). This CDR3 region has 13 residues. The germline V and J ends were trimmed by 4 bases and 5 bases, with 11 bases remaining between them. Per the germline V gene, CDR1 is SGHNT and CDR2 is YYREEE (reference sequence). In DNA, the CDR3 is TGTGCCAGCAGCGCCTTACAGGTAGATACGCAGTATTTT. It yields the protein CASSALQVDTQYF.

The chain carries TRBV7-2 and TRBJ1-2, with 8 bases that match TRBD1. Trimming at V came to 5 bases and at J to 3 bases, leaving 5 bases not matched to a gene. CDR3 size: 14 residues. Per the germline V gene, CDR1 is SGHTA and CDR2 is FQGNSA. DNA of the CDR3: TGTGCCAGCAGCGCGAGACAGGGGCACTATGGCTACACCTTC. Translating it yields CASSARQGHYGYTF.

The rearrangement uses TRBV7-9 and TRBJ2-7; D is unclear. This CDR3 has 11 amino acids. The V gene lost 2 bases and the J gene lost 3 bases, with 2 bases spanning the gap. Germline V gives CDR1 SEHNR, CDR2 FQNEAQ (reference sequence). The CDR3 coding sequence is TGTGCCAGCAGCTTAATCTACGAGCAGTACTTC. This gives the protein CASSLIYEQYF.